The rows below give T cell receptor beta chains drawn from one sample of a study of T cell responses to AZD1222 COVID-19 vaccine. Assay: immunoSEQ multiplex PCR; the TCRdb copy retains only in-frame clones and omits some. The table lists some 140,000 clones, approximately 90% of them singletons. The sample in question was peripheral blood, obtained 28 days after the second AZD1222 dose. Every receptor here comes from an adult who received the AZD1222 COVID-19 vaccine. CDR3s include the opening cysteine and the closing phenylalanine or tryptophan. A D gene is named only where the DNA matches it firmly. Part of the rows lack a size; the others show once, few, many or a class for expanded clones.

clone size: once; J gene: TRBJ2-7; D gene: TRBD1; V gene: TRBV18; CDR3 protein: CASSAQGFGSYEQYF; CDR3 DNA: TGTGCCAGCTCAGCACAGGGGTTTGGAAGCTACGAGCAGTACTTC
clone size: .; J gene: TRBJ1-5; D gene: .; V gene: TRBV30; CDR3 protein: CAWSDGQRPQHF; CDR3 DNA: TGTGCCTGGAGCGATGGACAGAGGCCCCAGCATTTT
clone size: .; J gene: TRBJ2-7; D gene: TRBD2; V gene: TRBV18; CDR3 protein: CASSPAGGYEQYF; CDR3 DNA: TGTGCCAGCTCACCAGCCGGGGGGTACGAGCAGTACTTC
clone size: .; J gene: TRBJ1-4; D gene: .; V gene: TRBV18; CDR3 protein: CASSPATVTNEKLFF; CDR3 DNA: TGTGCCAGCTCACCTGCGACAGTAACTAATGAAAAACTGTTTTTT
clone size: .; J gene: TRBJ2-5; D gene: .; V gene: TRBV19; CDR3 protein: CASSITGLETQYF; CDR3 DNA: TGTGCCAGTAGTATAACAGGGTTAGAGACCCAGTACTTC
clone size: once; J gene: TRBJ2-1; D gene: TRBD2; V gene: TRBV19; CDR3 protein: CASTQRGPGGNEQFF; CDR3 DNA: TGTGCCAGTACCCAGCGGGGGCCAGGAGGCAATGAGCAGTTCTTC
clone size: .; J gene: TRBJ2-3; D gene: TRBD1; V gene: TRBV2; CDR3 protein: CASKTGTATDTQYF; CDR3 DNA: TGTGCCAGCAAGACAGGGACGGCCACAGATACGCAGTATTTT
clone size: .; J gene: TRBJ2-1; D gene: TRBD2; V gene: TRBV3-1/TRBV3-2; CDR3 protein: CASSLRTLASFFAGGDGEQFF; CDR3 DNA: TGTGCCAGCAGCCTAAGGACCTTAGCTAGTTTCTTTGCGGGAGGTGATGGTGAGCAGTTCTTC
clone size: .; J gene: TRBJ2-5; D gene: TRBD2; V gene: TRBV18; CDR3 protein: CASSPRSASGLWVRETQYF; CDR3 DNA: TGTGCCAGCTCACCACGTTCGGCTAGCGGGCTGTGGGTGAGAGAGACCCAGTACTTC
clone size: .; J gene: TRBJ1-5; D gene: .; V gene: TRBV4-3; CDR3 protein: CASSLQLGQPQHF; CDR3 DNA: TGCGCCAGCAGCCTCCAGCTGGGGCAGCCCCAGCATTTT
clone size: .; J gene: TRBJ2-3; D gene: .; V gene: TRBV2; CDR3 protein: CASSQVLITDTQYF; CDR3 DNA: TGTGCCAGCTCCCAAGTTCTAATCACAGATACGCAGTATTTT
clone size: once; J gene: TRBJ1-6; D gene: TRBD1; V gene: TRBV5-6; CDR3 protein: CASSLGGWTGTVNSPLHF; CDR3 DNA: TGTGCCAGCAGCTTGGGAGGCTGGACCGGGACAGTTAATTCACCCCTCCACTTT
clone size: .; J gene: TRBJ2-7; D gene: TRBD2; V gene: TRBV7-8; CDR3 protein: CASSSLRGRDEQYF; CDR3 DNA: TGTGCCAGCAGCTCCCTCCGCGGGAGGGACGAGCAGTACTTC
clone size: .; J gene: TRBJ1-5; D gene: .; V gene: TRBV6-1; CDR3 protein: CASSDRGFSQPQHF; CDR3 DNA: TGTGCCAGCAGTGATCGGGGATTCAGTCAGCCCCAGCATTTT
clone size: .; J gene: TRBJ1-5; D gene: .; V gene: TRBV2; CDR3 protein: CASKQGRGNQPQHF; CDR3 DNA: TGTGCCAGCAAACAGGGAAGGGGCAATCAGCCCCAGCATTTT
clone size: once; J gene: TRBJ1-4; D gene: .; V gene: TRBV5-4; CDR3 protein: CASSSKSDEEKLFF; CDR3 DNA: TGTGCCAGCAGCTCCAAATCGGACGAGGAAAAACTGTTTTTT
clone size: .; J gene: TRBJ1-2; D gene: .; V gene: TRBV11-3; CDR3 protein: CASSWRRQPDYGYTF; CDR3 DNA: TGTGCCAGCAGCTGGAGGAGACAGCCCGACTATGGCTACACCTTC
clone size: few; J gene: TRBJ1-4; D gene: .; V gene: TRBV9; CDR3 protein: CASSVGVEGEKLFF; CDR3 DNA: TGTGCCAGCAGCGTAGGGGTTGAAGGTGAAAAACTGTTTTTT
clone size: once; J gene: TRBJ1-2; D gene: .; V gene: TRBV5-6; CDR3 protein: CASSLPNYGYTF; CDR3 DNA: TGTGCCAGCAGCTTACCGAACTATGGCTACACCTTC
clone size: .; J gene: TRBJ1-2; D gene: TRBD1; V gene: TRBV7-9; CDR3 protein: CASSLATGNGYTF; CDR3 DNA: TGTGCCAGCAGCTTAGCGACAGGGAATGGCTACACCTTC
clone size: once; J gene: TRBJ1-2; D gene: .; V gene: TRBV20-1; CDR3 protein: CSARDAYGYTF; CDR3 DNA: TGCAGTGCTAGAGACGCCTATGGCTACACCTTC
clone size: .; J gene: TRBJ2-1; D gene: .; V gene: TRBV25-1; CDR3 protein: CASSEWEANEQFF; CDR3 DNA: TGTGCCAGCAGTGAATGGGAGGCCAATGAGCAGTTCTTC
clone size: .; J gene: TRBJ2-2; D gene: TRBD2; V gene: TRBV4-2; CDR3 protein: CASSPREGAAGELFF; CDR3 DNA: TGTGCCAGCAGCCCGCGGGAGGGGGCAGCCGGGGAGCTGTTTTTT